The next 15 T cell receptor beta chains were all read from a single sample in a study of OX40 agonist ivuxolimab in advanced cancers. The method was immunoSEQ multiplex PCR; TCRdb's version includes in-frame clones alone and lacks a portion of them. In the table there are approximately 100,000 clones, approximately 90% of which are singletons. This specimen consisted of CD4+ or CD8+ T cells sorted from blood, obtained in a trial of the OX40 agonist ivuxolimab. These receptors came from an adult with an advanced solid tumor such as melanoma, head and neck, liver or kidney cancer.

The V and J genes are TRBV29-1 and TRBJ1-5; D unclear. The CDR3 has 12 residues. Germline V gene sequence: CDR1 SQVTM, CDR2 ANQGSEA. CDR3 loop: CRADEVHQPQHF. The CDR3 bases are TGCAGGGCAGACGAAGTTCATCAGCCCCAGCATTTT.

This clone was seen once. The V call is TRBV5-6, the J call TRBJ2-7, with D tentatively TRBD1 (6 bases). The CDR3 length is 14 residues. The germline V gene encodes CDR1 SGHDT and CDR2 YYEEEE. Between the trimmed V and J ends, which lost 0 bases and 3 bases, there was a span of 10 bases. The CDR3 coding sequence is TGTGCCAGCAGCTTGGGCAGACAGGTCTACGAGCAGTACTTC. Its protein is CASSLGRQVYEQYF.

There are a few counts of this clone. This chain links TRBV10-2 with TRBJ1-2; D is unresolved. This CDR3 has 15 residues. From germline, CDR1 is WSHSY and CDR2 SAAADI. Trimming removed 8 bases from V and 0 bases from J, with 16 bases in between. CDR3 DNA sequence: TGCGCCAGCTTGCCAGACCACCCGACTAACTATGGCTACACCTTC. Translating it yields CASLPDHPTNYGYTF.

This chain connects TRBV7-8 to TRBJ2-5; D is unresolved. The CDR3 has 13 residues. V was shortened by 0 bases and J by 2 bases, with 4 bases between the two germline ends. CDR1 is SGHVS, CDR2 FQNEAQ, per germline. This CDR3 reads CASSLARQETQYF. The CDR3 region has the DNA TGTGCCAGCAGCTTAGCCAGGCAAGAGACCCAGTACTTC.

CDR3: CASSQEAAALLGYTF. In DNA form, the CDR3 reads TGTGCCAGCAGCCAAGAGGCGGCAGCTTTGCTTGGCTACACCTTC. The V call is TRBV14, the J call TRBJ1-2; D not resolved. The V gene's germline CDR1 is SGHDN and CDR2 FVKESK. The CDR3 consists of 15 residues. Deletions cut 0 bases from V and 7 bases from J, with 15 bases between.

This chain connects TRBV14 to TRBJ2-5; D may match TRBD1 or TRBD2 (5 bases each). CDR3 size: 13 residues. In germline, CDR1 is SGHDN, CDR2 FVKESK. V shed 1 base and J shed 3 bases, with 6 bases lying between them. DNA of the CDR3: TGTGCCAGCAGCCAAGTGGGGGAAGAGACCCAGTACTTC. Translation gives CASSQVGEETQYF.

This rearrangement joins TRBV15 to TRBJ2-2; D might be TRBD1 (8 bases). Germline V CDR1 and CDR2: LNHNV, YYDKDF (reference sequence). V was pared by 3 bases and J by 6 bases, with 14 bases between. The CDR3 is made up of 15 amino acids. This CDR3 reads CATSRGGTGAGELFF. The CDR3 nucleotides are TGTGCCACCAGCAGGGGAGGGACAGGCGCCGGGGAGCTGTTTTTT.

This rearrangement joins TRBV7-2 to TRBJ2-3; D tentatively reads TRBD1 or TRBD2 (5 bases each). The CDR3 length is 15 residues. Germline CDR1 is SGHTA and CDR2 is FQGNSA. Trimming cost V 1 base and J 0 bases, with 8 bases left between them. CDR3 residues: CASSLVGVSTDTQYF. The DNA for the CDR3 is TGTGCCAGCAGCTTAGTGGGGGTTAGCACAGATACGCAGTATTTT. The variable domain in full, completed from reference TRBV7-2 and TRBJ2-3, reads GAGVSQSPSNKVTEKGKDVELRCDPISGHTALYWYRQSLGQGLEFLIYFQGNSAPDKSGLPSDRFSAERTGGSVSTLTIQRTQQEDSAVYLCASSLVGVSTDTQYFGPGTRLTVL.

There are a few counts of this clone. This chain links TRBV9 with TRBJ2-7, with TRBD1 identical over 10 bases. In germline, CDR1 is SGDLS, CDR2 YYNGEE. This CDR3 spans 15 amino acids. Unmatched junction bases numbered 4, after V lost 3 bases and J lost 1 base. The DNA of the CDR3 is TGTGCCAGCAGCGCCAGACAGGGGGCGTCCTACGAGCAGTACTTC. It encodes CASSARQGASYEQYF.

This clone has just one count. This chain connects TRBV6-5 to TRBJ2-7; the D is unclear. This CDR3 has 14 amino acids. The germline V gene has CDR1 MNHEY and CDR2 SVGAGI. Deletions cut 2 bases from V and 4 bases from J, with 12 bases between. Here the CDR3 reads CASSYRDFGYEQYF. The CDR3 DNA reads TGTGCCAGCAGTTACAGGGATTTCGGTTACGAGCAGTACTTC.

The chain couples TRBV9 to TRBJ2-2; the D is unclear. In germline, CDR1 is SGDLS, CDR2 YYNGEE. This CDR3 has 16 amino acids. V lost 0 bases to trimming and J lost 7 bases, with 16 bases between them. This CDR3 is CASSVGSSPRGGELFF. The CDR3 DNA reads as TGTGCCAGCAGCGTAGGTAGTAGCCCAAGAGGCGGGGAGCTGTTTTTT. The variable domain in full, completed from reference TRBV9 and TRBJ2-2, reads DSGVTQTPKHLITATGQRVTLRCSPRSGDLSVYWYQQSLDQGLQFLIQYYNGEERAKGNILERFSAQQFPDLHSELNLSSLELGDSALYFCASSVGSSPRGGELFFGEGSRLTVL.

The chain carries TRBV28 and TRBJ2-4; D assignment may be TRBD1 or TRBD2 (5 bases each). Per the germline V gene, CDR1 is MDHEN and CDR2 is SYDVKM. The CDR3 is 14 amino acids. V lost 3 bases to trimming and J lost 8 bases, with 14 bases between them. The CDR3 region is CASSFRQRGDIQYF. The CDR3 nucleotides read TGTGCCAGCAGTTTTCGTCAAAGAGGGGACATTCAGTACTTC.

The J gene is TRBJ1-5, the V gene TRBV7-2; 7 bases are a match to TRBD1. The CDR3 covers 14 residues. The germline V gene has CDR1 SGHTA and CDR2 FQGNSA. The ends lost 2 bases at V and 6 bases at J; junction bases unmatched: 4. This CDR3 reads CASSLQRQGQPQHF. CDR3 bases: TGTGCCAGCAGCTTACAACGACAGGGTCAGCCCCAGCATTTT.

The genes are TRBV5-4 and TRBJ2-3, with a tentative D call TRBD2 (5 bases). V was pared by 0 bases and J by 1 base, with 12 bases between. The CDR3 contains 16 residues. Germline-derived CDR1 and CDR2 are SGHNT and YYREEE (reference sequence). DNA of the CDR3: TGTGCCAGCAGCTTGGGCCGGGCCGGGGGCACAGATACGCAGTATTTT. It translates to CASSLGRAGGTDTQYF.

V and J are TRBV4-2 and TRBJ2-3; TRBD1 agrees at 7 bases. Germline V gene data show CDR1 as LGHNA and CDR2 as YNFKEQ. The CDR3 is made up of 16 amino acids. V dropped 0 bases and J dropped 0; count of bases not matched to a gene: 3. In DNA form, the CDR3 reads TGTGCCAGCAGCCAAGAAGGGGGCCGCAGCACAGATACGCAGTATTTT. Protein: CASSQEGGRSTDTQYF.